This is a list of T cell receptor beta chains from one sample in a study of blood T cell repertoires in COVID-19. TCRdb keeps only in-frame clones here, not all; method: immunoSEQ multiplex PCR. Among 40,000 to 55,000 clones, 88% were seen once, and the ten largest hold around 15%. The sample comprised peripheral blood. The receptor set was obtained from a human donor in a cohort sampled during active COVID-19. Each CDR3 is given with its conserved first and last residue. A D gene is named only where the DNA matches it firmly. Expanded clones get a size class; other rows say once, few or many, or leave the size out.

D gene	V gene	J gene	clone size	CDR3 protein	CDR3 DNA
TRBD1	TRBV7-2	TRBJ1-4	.	CASSSDRVSEKLFF	TGTGCCAGCAGCTCGGACAGGGTCTCCGAAAAACTGTTTTTT
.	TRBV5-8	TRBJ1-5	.	CASSLSYSNQPQHF	TGTGCCAGCAGCTTGAGCTATAGCAATCAGCCCCAGCATTTT
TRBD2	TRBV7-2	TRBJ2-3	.	CASTAGLAGSTDTQYF	TGTGCCAGCACCGCGGGACTAGCGGGCAGCACAGATACGCAGTATTTT
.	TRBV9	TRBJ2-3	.	CASSVVWNQGTDTQYF	TGTGCCAGCAGCGTAGTATGGAACCAGGGGACAGATACGCAGTATTTT
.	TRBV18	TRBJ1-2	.	CASSPGGPVYGYTF	TGTGCCAGCTCACCCGGCGGGCCTGTCTATGGCTACACCTTC
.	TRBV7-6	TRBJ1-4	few	CASSGTAYEKLFF	TGTGCCAGCAGCGGGACTGCATATGAAAAACTGTTTTTT
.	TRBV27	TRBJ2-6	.	CASSLGPSGANVLTF	TGTGCCAGCAGTTTAGGGCCCTCCGGGGCCAACGTCCTGACTTTC
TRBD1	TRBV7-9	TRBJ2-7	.	CASSSPGQGWQYF	TGTGCCAGCAGCTCTCCGGGACAGGGATGGCAGTACTTC
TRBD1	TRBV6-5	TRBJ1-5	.	CASKYTGGNNQPQHF	TGTGCCAGCAAGTACACAGGGGGCAACAATCAGCCCCAGCATTTT
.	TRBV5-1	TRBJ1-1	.	CASRATGNTEAFF	TGCGCCAGCAGAGCGACAGGGAACACTGAAGCTTTCTTT
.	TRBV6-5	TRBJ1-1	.	CASSYSRGLNTEAFF	TGTGCCAGCAGTTACTCTAGGGGGTTGAACACTGAAGCTTTCTTT
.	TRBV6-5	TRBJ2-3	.	CASTRGATQYF	TGTGCCAGCACCCGGGGGGCTACGCAGTATTTT
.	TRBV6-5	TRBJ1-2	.	CASGESASNYGYTF	TGTGCCAGCGGAGAAAGTGCCTCTAACTATGGCTACACCTTC
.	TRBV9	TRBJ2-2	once	CASSVGTSSTGELFF	TGTGCCAGCAGCGTAGGAACTAGTTCCACCGGGGAGCTGTTTTTT
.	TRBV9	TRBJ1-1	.	CASSVARDTEAFF	TGTGCCAGCAGCGTAGCCCGAGACACTGAAGCTTTCTTT
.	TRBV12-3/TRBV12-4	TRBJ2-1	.	CASSSPINEQFF	TGTGCCAGCAGTTCCCCCATTAATGAGCAGTTCTTC
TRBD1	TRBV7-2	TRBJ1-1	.	CASRGEWDSNTEAFF	TGTGCTAGTCGAGGGGAGTGGGACAGTAACACTGAAGCTTTCTTT
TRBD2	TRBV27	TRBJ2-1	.	CASSLSGGSSEQFF	TGTGCCAGCAGTTTATCGGGAGGGTCTAGTGAGCAGTTCTTC
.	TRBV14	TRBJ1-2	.	CARSQGGGSGYTF	TGTGCCCGCAGCCAAGGGGGGGGTTCGGGATACACCTTC
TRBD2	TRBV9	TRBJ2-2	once	CASSVGTSGLGTGELFF	TGTGCCAGCAGCGTAGGGACTAGCGGGTTGGGCACCGGGGAGCTGTTTTTT
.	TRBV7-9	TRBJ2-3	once	CASSSRLEVTDTQYF	TGTGCCAGCAGCTCGCGACTAGAAGTCACAGATACGCAGTATTTT
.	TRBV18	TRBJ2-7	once	CASSESGQSYEQYF	TGTGCCAGCTCAGAAAGCGGGCAATCCTACGAGCAGTACTTC
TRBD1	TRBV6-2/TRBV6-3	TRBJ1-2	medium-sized	CASSPTAGDRGGGYTF	TGTGCCAGCAGCCCTACCGCCGGCGACAGGGGAGGTGGCTACACCTTC
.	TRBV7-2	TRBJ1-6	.	CASTIQEAFNSPLHF	TGTGCCAGCACCATCCAGGAGGCATTTAATTCACCCCTCCACTTT